This TCR beta chain was obtained from a study of OX40 agonist ivuxolimab in advanced cancers. On the study more broadly: Antecedent anti-PD-1, anti-PD-L1 or anti-CTLA-4 therapy was permissible, with under 50% having received some. Three patients, one with hepatocellular carcinoma and two with cutaneous melanoma, achieved partial responses.

TCRdb keeps only in-frame clones here, not all; method: immunoSEQ multiplex PCR. The profile shows 65,000 to 75,000 clones, roughly 90% of them singletons. This CDR3 is built from 16 residues. V was cut by 0 bases and J by 7 bases, with 16 bases left in between. The germline CDR1 and CDR2 sequences are SGHNT and YYREEE (reference sequence). The V and J genes are TRBV5-4 and TRBJ2-2; maybe TRBD2 (6 bases). The specimen was CD4+ or CD8+ T cells sorted from blood, collected in a trial of the OX40 agonist ivuxolimab. This receptor was obtained from an adult with an advanced solid tumor such as melanoma, head and neck, liver or kidney cancer. In DNA, the CDR3 is TGTGCCAGCAGCTTGGGTGGTGGAGGGTCTATCGGGGAGCTGTTTTTT. Encoded protein: CASSLGGGGSIGELFF.